Below are 15 T cell receptor beta chains sequenced from a single sample in a study of cytomegalovirus exposure and HLA in healthy donors. Only in-frame clones appear in the TCRdb table, and some are missing; sequencing was by immunoSEQ multiplex PCR. The table lists 250,000 to 350,000 clones, about nine tenths of them singletons. The sample comprised PBMCs. The receptors originated from a woman under 40 in good health and CMV-seropositive.

V is TRBV28 and J is TRBJ2-7; 7 positions match TRBD1. Germline loops: CDR1 MDHEN, CDR2 SYDVKM. CDR3 length: 15 residues. For the CDR3, the DNA is TGTGTCGCGCGTCGGACAGGACCCTTAAATTTCGAGCAGTACTTC. Amino acids: CVARRTGPLNFEQYF.

This clone was picked up one time. The chain has TRBV27 and TRBJ2-7; 10 bases are shared with TRBD1. CDR3 length: 15 amino acids. Germline CDR1 is MNHEY and CDR2 is SMNVEV (reference sequence). V dropped 6 bases and J dropped 3; count of bases not matched to a gene: 8. Written as DNA, the CDR3 is TGTGCCAGCAGCCCGACAGGGGGCAATCACTACGAGCAGTACTTC. This gives the protein CASSPTGGNHYEQYF.

The genes are TRBV7-6 and TRBJ2-2; maybe TRBD1 (5 bases). V lost 5 bases and J lost 7, with 8 bases in between. The CDR3 is 12 residues long. The germline CDR1 and CDR2 sequences are SGHVS and FNYEAQ. The CDR3 nucleotides read TGTGCCAGCAGCGAAGGGGACGGGGAGCTGTTTTTT. It encodes CASSEGDGELFF.

The gene calls are TRBV7-9 and TRBJ2-1; 8 positions match TRBD2. Germline CDR1 is SEHNR and CDR2 is FQNEAQ (reference sequence). This CDR3 has 14 residues. Losses at the gene ends were 5 bases for V and 7 bases for J; bases not matched to a gene: 7. Here the CDR3 DNA reads TGTGCCAGCAGCGCGCCGGGACTAGAAAATGAGCAGTTCTTC. Translated, it gives CASSAPGLENEQFF.

The chain has TRBV7-8 and TRBJ2-1, with TRBD2 matching over 7 bases. V trimming: 5 bases; J trimming: 9 bases; junction bases outside the gene matches: 16. Germline V lookup: CDR1 SGHVS, CDR2 FQNEAQ. There are 16 residues in the CDR3. As DNA, the CDR3 is TGTGCCAGCAGCCAGCTTGAAGGACTAGGATTGGGTGAGCAGTTCTTC. Translating it yields CASSQLEGLGLGEQFF.

The chain is built from TRBV2 and TRBJ2-7; D not certain. The CDR3 extends over 12 amino acids. The germline gives CDR1 SNHLY, CDR2 FYNNEI. V lost 8 bases, J lost 2 bases, and 10 bases lay in between. The CDR3 DNA follows: TGTGCCAGCGGTCTAACAACCTACGAGCAGTACTTC. Translation gives CASGLTTYEQYF. The full variable domain, completed using reference TRBV2 and TRBJ2-7, is EPEVTQTPSHQVTQMGQEVILRCVPISNHLYFYWYRQILGQKVEFLVSFYNNEISEKSEIFDDQFSVERPDGSNFTLKIRSTKLEDSAMYFCASGLTTYEQYFGPGTRLTVT.

This clone came up many times. The gene calls are TRBV27 and TRBJ2-7, with TRBD2 as a possible D gene (6 bases). V was clipped by 7 bases and J by 4 bases, with 17 bases between them. The CDR3 is 14 amino acids. CDR1 is MNHEY, CDR2 SMNVEV, per germline (reference sequence). The chain's CDR3 is CASTRSGGKYEQYF. The CDR3 coding sequence is TGTGCCAGCACCAGGAGCGGAGGGAAGTACGAGCAGTACTTC.

The chain uses TRBV2 and TRBJ1-2, with a tentative D call TRBD1 (6 bases). Per the germline V gene, CDR1 is SNHLY and CDR2 is FYNNEI. CDR3 length: 15 amino acids. The V end lost 7 bases, the J end lost 4 bases, and 19 bases lay between the germline ends. Here the CDR3 reads CASTRTRGQTYGYTF. DNA for the CDR3: TGTGCCAGCACCAGAACACGAGGACAGACCTATGGCTACACCTTC.

V usage is TRBV4-3 and J usage is TRBJ2-7, with TRBD1 matching 9 bases. The germline V gene encodes CDR1 LGHNA and CDR2 YSLEER. The CDR3 runs to 15 residues. Trimming removed 6 bases from V and 0 bases from J; junction bases left unmatched: 6. The CDR3 DNA reads TGCGCCAGCAGGCGGGACAGGGTAAGCTCCTACGAGCAGTACTTC. It specifies CASRRDRVSSYEQYF.

The chain uses TRBV28 and TRBJ1-1; 12 positions agree with TRBD1. There are 18 residues in the CDR3. The junction had 14 bases not matched to a gene; V was cut back by 8 bases and J by 1 base. Germline V gene data show CDR1 as MDHEN and CDR2 as SYDVKM. The CDR3 here is CASVERAGTGGRNTEAFF. The CDR3, as DNA: TGTGCCAGCGTCGAACGGGCTGGGACAGGGGGCCGGAACACTGAAGCTTTCTTT.

V and J are TRBV7-9 and TRBJ2-7, with 9 nucleotides matching TRBD2. The CDR3 extends over 14 amino acids. The V segment lost 3 bases and the J segment 3 bases; nucleotides outside the gene matches: 3. Germline V gene data show CDR1 as SEHNR and CDR2 as FQNEAQ (reference sequence). The CDR3 reads CASSLPTSGYEQYF. The CDR3 coding sequence is TGTGCCAGCAGCTTGCCGACTAGCGGCTACGAGCAGTACTTC.

The genes are TRBV7-9 and TRBJ2-5; TRBD2 might be the D (6 bases). This CDR3 spans 15 amino acids. CDR1 is SEHNR and CDR2 is FQNEAQ in the germline V gene (reference sequence). Trimming pared 0 bases from V and 4 bases from J, leaving 12 bases between. Written as DNA, the CDR3 is TGTGCCAGCAGCTTAGCGCGGAGGGTAATAGAGACCCAGTACTTC. It codes for CASSLARRVIETQYF.

V gene TRBV14 combines with J gene TRBJ2-1, with 8 bases that match TRBD2. V dropped 4 bases and J dropped 6; count of bases not matched to a gene: 11. Germline lookup yields CDR1 SGHDN and CDR2 FVKESK. The CDR3 loop spans 16 amino acids. CDR3: CASSRAGTRGTNEQFF. The DNA for the CDR3 is TGTGCCAGCAGCCGTGCCGGGACTAGGGGGACCAATGAGCAGTTCTTC. Full variable domain (remainder filled in from reference TRBV14 and TRBJ2-1): EAGVTQFPSHSVIEKGQTVTLRCDPISGHDNLYWYRRVMGKEIKFLLHFVKESKQDESGMPNNRFLAERTGGTYSTLKVQPAELEDSGVYFCASSRAGTRGTNEQFFGPGTRLTVL.

The V and J genes are TRBV2 and TRBJ2-7; TRBD1 matches at 8 bases. Germline V gives CDR1 SNHLY, CDR2 FYNNEI. The CDR3 is 13 residues long. The V segment lost 8 bases and the J segment 5 bases; nucleotides outside the gene matches: 8. The CDR3 here is CASDSDRENEQYF. As DNA, the CDR3 is TGTGCCAGCGATTCGGACAGGGAAAACGAGCAGTACTTC.

The chain is built from TRBV2 and TRBJ2-3, with TRBD2 as a possible D gene (5 bases). This CDR3 is 15 amino acids long. From germline, CDR1 is SNHLY and CDR2 FYNNEI. The V end was cut by 6 bases, the J end by 2 bases, with 15 bases between. The DNA for the CDR3 is TGTGCCAGCAGACCACTAGATATTGTCACAGATACGCAGTATTTT. Its protein product is CASRPLDIVTDTQYF.